Listed below are T cell receptor beta chains from one sample, sequenced in a study of T cell responses to AZD1222 COVID-19 vaccine. Profiled with immunoSEQ multiplex PCR; TCRdb holds only in-frame clones, not every one. The sample comprises 100,000 to 150,000 clones, about 88% of which are singletons, and roughly 8% rests with the top ten. The sequencing here drew on peripheral blood, taken on day 0 of AZD1222 vaccination. The receptors derive from an adult in good health. Each CDR3 is given with its conserved first and last residue. The D gene is left open where the match is weak. Some rows mark clone size as missing; the rest say once, few, many or name a class of expanded clone.

size: .
V: TRBV7-9
J: TRBJ2-7
D: TRBD1
CDR3: CASSQGQGSYEQYF
DNA: TGTGCCAGCAGCCAAGGACAGGGGTCCTACGAGCAGTACTTC

size: few
V: TRBV27
J: TRBJ2-7
D: TRBD1
CDR3: CASSSNRGISRYEQYF
DNA: TGTGCCAGCAGTTCGAACAGGGGTATCTCAAGATACGAGCAGTACTTC

size: .
V: TRBV5-6
J: TRBJ1-1
D: TRBD1
CDR3: CASSPDRGTEAFF
DNA: TGTGCCAGCAGCCCGGACAGGGGAACTGAAGCTTTCTTT

size: once
V: TRBV27
J: TRBJ2-2
D: .
CDR3: CASSSYTGELFF
DNA: TGTGCCAGCAGTTCTTACACCGGGGAGCTGTTTTTT

size: .
V: TRBV6-1
J: TRBJ1-2
D: .
CDR3: CASSDSGDLSYTF
DNA: TGTGCCAGCAGTGATAGTGGGGATTTAAGCTACACCTTC

size: .
V: TRBV5-6
J: TRBJ1-1
D: .
CDR3: CASSLVARHMNTEAFF
DNA: TGTGCCAGCAGCTTGGTTGCCAGGCACATGAACACTGAAGCTTTCTTT

size: .
V: TRBV11-2
J: TRBJ2-1
D: TRBD2
CDR3: CASKGQRGSSYNEQFF
DNA: TGTGCCAGCAAGGGGCAGCGGGGGAGCTCCTACAATGAGCAGTTCTTC

size: few
V: TRBV3-1/TRBV3-2
J: TRBJ1-5
D: .
CDR3: CASSQGDGNQPQHF
DNA: TGTGCCAGCAGCCAAGGGGACGGCAATCAGCCCCAGCATTTT

size: .
V: TRBV21-1
J: TRBJ2-7
D: .
CDR3: CATAGQGFPRGSYEQYF
DNA: TGTGCCACCGCCGGACAGGGGTTCCCTAGGGGCTCCTACGAGCAGTACTTC

size: .
V: TRBV5-4
J: TRBJ2-1
D: TRBD2
CDR3: CASSIEAGEFF
DNA: TGTGCCAGCAGCATAGAAGCGGGGGAGTTCTTC

size: .
V: TRBV19
J: TRBJ1-1
D: .
CDR3: CASSKHNMNTEAFF
DNA: TGTGCCAGTAGTAAGCACAACATGAACACTGAAGCTTTCTTT

size: .
V: TRBV2
J: TRBJ2-4
D: TRBD2
CDR3: CASSDPYERGVNIQYF
DNA: TGTGCCAGCAGCGACCCTTACGAGCGGGGGGTCAACATTCAGTACTTC

size: .
V: TRBV6-2/TRBV6-3
J: TRBJ1-5
D: TRBD1
CDR3: CASSAGTGDQPQHF
DNA: TGTGCCAGCAGCGCCGGGACAGGGGATCAGCCCCAGCATTTT

size: .
V: TRBV23-1
J: TRBJ1-5
D: .
CDR3: CASSQSRARGSQPQHF
DNA: TGCGCCAGCAGTCAATCGCGGGCCAGGGGAAGTCAGCCCCAGCATTTT

size: .
V: TRBV28
J: TRBJ1-6
D: TRBD1
CDR3: CASNLSWDRAESSYNSPLHF
DNA: TGTGCCAGCAACCTTAGCTGGGACAGGGCGGAAAGCTCCTATAATTCACCCCTCCACTTT

size: .
V: TRBV27
J: TRBJ2-5
D: .
CDR3: CASGGPQETQYF
DNA: TGTGCCAGCGGGGGGCCCCAAGAGACCCAGTACTTC

size: .
V: TRBV19
J: TRBJ1-5
D: .
CDR3: CASRPRGVYSNQPQHF
DNA: TGTGCCAGTAGGCCTAGAGGGGTTTATAGCAATCAGCCCCAGCATTTT

size: .
V: TRBV18
J: TRBJ1-4
D: .
CDR3: CASSRTRGDKLFF
DNA: TGTGCCAGCTCACGTACGAGAGGGGACAAACTGTTTTTT

size: .
V: TRBV6-5
J: TRBJ1-1
D: TRBD1
CDR3: CASTRGGGTEAFF
DNA: TGTGCCAGCACCAGGGGGGGAGGCACTGAAGCTTTCTTT

size: few
V: TRBV19
J: TRBJ1-5
D: .
CDR3: CASSTSRGNQPQHF
DNA: TGTGCCAGTAGTACCTCACGGGGGAATCAGCCCCAGCATTTT

size: once
V: TRBV5-6
J: TRBJ2-7
D: TRBD1
CDR3: CASSPGQGRIEQYF
DNA: TGTGCCAGCAGCCCAGGACAGGGGAGGATAGAGCAGTACTTC

size: .
V: TRBV30
J: TRBJ1-5
D: TRBD1
CDR3: CAWSRVDRVKQPQHF
DNA: TGTGCCTGGAGTCGGGTAGACAGGGTTAAACAGCCCCAGCATTTT

size: .
V: TRBV9
J: TRBJ2-2
D: TRBD1
CDR3: CASSVGGQATGELFF
DNA: TGTGCCAGCAGCGTAGGGGGACAGGCCACCGGGGAGCTGTTTTTT

size: once
V: TRBV4-3
J: TRBJ1-1
D: .
CDR3: CASSQDFRDAAFF
DNA: TGCGCCAGCAGCCAAGATTTCCGGGACGCGGCTTTCTTT

size: .
V: TRBV9
J: TRBJ1-1
D: .
CDR3: CASSPTGPTEAFF
DNA: TGTGCCAGCAGCCCTACAGGGCCGACTGAAGCTTTCTTT

size: .
V: TRBV3-1/TRBV3-2
J: TRBJ1-1
D: TRBD1
CDR3: CASIRGQGGTEAFF
DNA: TGTGCCAGCATCAGGGGACAGGGGGGAACTGAAGCTTTCTTT

size: .
V: TRBV6-5
J: TRBJ1-2
D: .
CDR3: CASSYSVAGGGTGYTF
DNA: TGTGCCAGCAGTTACTCGGTTGCCGGGGGGGGGACCGGCTACACCTTC

size: few
V: TRBV6-5
J: TRBJ2-7
D: .
CDR3: CASSSGVRTYEQYF
DNA: TGTGCCAGCAGTTCAGGGGTAAGAACCTACGAGCAGTACTTC

size: .
V: TRBV27
J: TRBJ1-5
D: TRBD1
CDR3: CASSSTGGRIYSNQPQHF
DNA: TGTGCCAGCAGCTCGACAGGGGGGCGAATTTATAGCAATCAGCCCCAGCATTTT

size: .
V: TRBV6-5
J: TRBJ1-1
D: TRBD1
CDR3: CASRRTGQNTEAFF
DNA: TGTGCCAGCAGGCGGACAGGGCAGAACACTGAAGCTTTCTTT

size: .
V: TRBV29-1
J: TRBJ2-1
D: .
CDR3: CSVDEGYEQFF
DNA: TGCAGCGTTGACGAGGGGTATGAGCAGTTCTTC

size: few
V: TRBV18
J: TRBJ2-7
D: TRBD2
CDR3: CASSPGGLAGGHEQYF
DNA: TGTGCCAGCTCCCCGGGGGGACTAGCGGGAGGCCACGAGCAGTACTTC

size: once
V: TRBV30
J: TRBJ1-5
D: .
CDR3: CAWAGTRGQPQHF
DNA: TGTGCCTGGGCCGGGACGCGCGGTCAGCCCCAGCATTTT

size: once
V: TRBV6-5
J: TRBJ2-3
D: .
CDR3: CASKLEPDTQYF
DNA: TGTGCCAGCAAGTTAGAGCCCGATACGCAGTATTTT

size: .
V: TRBV9
J: TRBJ2-2
D: TRBD1
CDR3: CASSVRDSITGELFF
DNA: TGTGCCAGCAGCGTCCGGGACAGTATCACCGGGGAGCTGTTTTTT

size: .
V: TRBV6-2/TRBV6-3
J: TRBJ2-1
D: .
CDR3: CASSSTGEYPNEQFF
DNA: TGTGCCAGCAGTTCGACAGGCGAATATCCCAATGAGCAGTTCTTC